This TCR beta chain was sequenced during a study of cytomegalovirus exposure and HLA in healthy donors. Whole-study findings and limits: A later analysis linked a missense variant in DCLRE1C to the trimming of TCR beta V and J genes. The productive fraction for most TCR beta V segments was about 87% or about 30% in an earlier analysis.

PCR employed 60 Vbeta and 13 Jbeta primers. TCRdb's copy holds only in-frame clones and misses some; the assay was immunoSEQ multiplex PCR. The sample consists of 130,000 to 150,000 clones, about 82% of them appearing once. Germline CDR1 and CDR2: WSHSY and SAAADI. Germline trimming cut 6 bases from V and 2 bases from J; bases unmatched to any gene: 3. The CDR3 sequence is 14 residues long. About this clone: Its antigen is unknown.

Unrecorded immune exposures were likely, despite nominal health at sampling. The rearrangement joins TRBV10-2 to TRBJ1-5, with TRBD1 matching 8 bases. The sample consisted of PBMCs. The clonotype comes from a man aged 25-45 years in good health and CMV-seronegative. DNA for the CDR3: TGCGCCAGCAGCCCGACAGGGGGCAATCAGCCCCAGCATTTT. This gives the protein CASSPTGGNQPQHF.